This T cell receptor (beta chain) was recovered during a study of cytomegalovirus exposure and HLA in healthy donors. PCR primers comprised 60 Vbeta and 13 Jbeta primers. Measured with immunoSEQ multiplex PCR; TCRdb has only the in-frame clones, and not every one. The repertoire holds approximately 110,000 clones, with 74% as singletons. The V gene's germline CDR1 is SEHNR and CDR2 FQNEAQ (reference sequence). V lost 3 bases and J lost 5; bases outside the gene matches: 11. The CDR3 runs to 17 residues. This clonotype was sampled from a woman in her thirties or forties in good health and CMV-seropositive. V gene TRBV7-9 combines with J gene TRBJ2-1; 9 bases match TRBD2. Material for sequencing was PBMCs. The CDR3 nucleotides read TGTGCCAGCAGCTTCGGGGTTTCTAGCGGGGTACACAATGAGCAGTTCTTC. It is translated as CASSFGVSSGVHNEQFF.